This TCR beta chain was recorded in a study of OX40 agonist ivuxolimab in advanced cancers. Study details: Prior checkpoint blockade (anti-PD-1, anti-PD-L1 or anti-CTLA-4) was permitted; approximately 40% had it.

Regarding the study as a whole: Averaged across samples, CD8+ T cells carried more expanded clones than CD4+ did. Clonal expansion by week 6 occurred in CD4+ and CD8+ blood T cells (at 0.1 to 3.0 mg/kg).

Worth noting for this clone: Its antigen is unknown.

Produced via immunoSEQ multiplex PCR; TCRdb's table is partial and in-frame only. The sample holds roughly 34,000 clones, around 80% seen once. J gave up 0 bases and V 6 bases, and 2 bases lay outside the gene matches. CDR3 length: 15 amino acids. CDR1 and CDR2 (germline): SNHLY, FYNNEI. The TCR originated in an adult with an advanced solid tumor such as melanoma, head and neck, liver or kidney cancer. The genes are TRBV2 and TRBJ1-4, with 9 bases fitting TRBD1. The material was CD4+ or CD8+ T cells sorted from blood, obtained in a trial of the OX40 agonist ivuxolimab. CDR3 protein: CASRRDRATNEKLFF. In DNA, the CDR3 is TGTGCCAGCAGGAGGGACAGGGCAACTAATGAAAAACTGTTTTTT. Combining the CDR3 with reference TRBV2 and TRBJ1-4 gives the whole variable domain EPEVTQTPSHQVTQMGQEVILRCVPISNHLYFYWYRQILGQKVEFLVSFYNNEISEKSEIFDDQFSVERPDGSNFTLKIRSTKLEDSAMYFCASRRDRATNEKLFFGSGTQLSVL.